The subject of this entry is one T cell receptor beta chain. Its antigen is not known. The germline V gene encodes CDR1 LGHDT and CDR2 YNNKEL (reference sequence). CDR3 length: 15 residues. V dropped 4 bases and J dropped 5; count of bases not matched to a gene: 5. The source of the sample is a study of T cells after yellow fever vaccination. General study findings and limits: Post-booster repertoires contained most primary-vaccination clones again (almost 97% CD4, roughly 91% CD8). Abundant clonotypes (contaminants from the bulk population) could be present in FACS-sorted repertoires.

TCR cDNA was made by 5'RACE template switching, adding a universal primer site and UMIs. TCRdb redid the calling of the 5' RACE reads with MiXCR, one entry per CDR3 protein. The data hold about 260,000 distinct CDR3 sequences, with approximately 12% observed a single time. The TCR sequence derives from a man younger than 45 who received the YFV17D yellow fever vaccine. This specimen consisted of CD4+ T cells sorted from PBMCs, obtained 45 days after the yellow fever booster vaccination. This rearrangement joins TRBV3-1 to TRBJ2-7; 13 positions agree with TRBD2. The CDR3 spells CASSLLAGGPHEQYF. CDR3 bases: TGTGCCAGCAGCCTACTAGCGGGAGGGCCTCACGAGCAGTACTTC.